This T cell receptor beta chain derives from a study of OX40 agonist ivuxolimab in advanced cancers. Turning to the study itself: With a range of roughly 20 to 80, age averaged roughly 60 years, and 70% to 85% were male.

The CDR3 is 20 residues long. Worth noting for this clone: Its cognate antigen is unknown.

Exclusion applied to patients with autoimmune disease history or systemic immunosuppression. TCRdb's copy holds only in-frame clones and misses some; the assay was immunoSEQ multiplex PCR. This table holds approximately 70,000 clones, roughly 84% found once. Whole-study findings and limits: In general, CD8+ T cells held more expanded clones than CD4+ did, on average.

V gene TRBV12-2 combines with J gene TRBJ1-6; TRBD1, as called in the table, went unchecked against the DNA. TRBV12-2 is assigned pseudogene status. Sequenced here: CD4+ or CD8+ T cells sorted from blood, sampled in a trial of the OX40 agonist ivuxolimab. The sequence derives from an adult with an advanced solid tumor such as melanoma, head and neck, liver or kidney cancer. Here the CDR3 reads CASRLMVHFRGRGNSSPLHF. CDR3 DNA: TGTGCAAGTCGCTTAATGGTTCATTTTAGGGGCAGGGGTAATTCTTCACCCCTCCACTTT.